This T cell receptor beta chain derives from a study of shared clonotypes between healthy human individuals. Using immunoSEQ multiplex PCR, the repertoire was profiled, and TCRdb retains in-frame clones only, with some absent. The profile shows 2 million to 3 million clones, 93% of them singletons. Germline CDR1 is MNHNY and CDR2 is SVGAGI (reference sequence). Trimming removed 5 bases from V and 0 bases from J, with 11 bases in between. The CDR3 is made up of 15 amino acids. This clone appeared a few times. The V call is TRBV6-6, the J call TRBJ2-1; maybe TRBD1 (5 bases). This clonotype was sampled from a man between 18 and 35 years old in good health. Some clones in this sample may be carry-over from other donors' samples. The sequenced material came from naive CD4+ T cells from PBMCs. Subset defined: CD45RA+ positively selected. CDR3 region: CASSLDSFSYNEQFF. The DNA for the CDR3 is TGTGCCAGCAGTCTCGACAGTTTCTCCTACAATGAGCAGTTCTTC.